This T cell receptor (beta chain) came from a study of identical twins. This clonotype was counted a few times. The donors were all healthy and Caucasian. TCRdb analysed the 5' RACE reads with MiXCR anew, one entry per CDR3 protein. The sample yields some 500,000 distinct CDR3 sequences, approximately 22% seen once. This CDR3 comprises 14 residues. CDR1 and CDR2 from the germline V gene are DFQATT and SNEGSKA (reference sequence). With 4 bases clipped from V and 1 base from J, the junction kept 3 bases outside the gene matches. The sample was also linked to a second study, of T cells expressing NK-cell markers. In that study: Underlying the TCR beta repertoires were sorted CD3+CD56+NKG2C+, CD3+CD56+NKG2C- and CD3+CD56-NKG2C+ T cells. Dominant NKG2C+ clonotypes in 6 or 7 donors made up roughly 1.0-7.0% of CD8+ T cells. Leadership of the CD3+CD56-NKG2C+ fraction also belonged to these clonotypes in a few donors.

The source is a woman younger than 30 in good health. The sequencing input was CD4+ T cells sorted from blood. The chain joins TRBV20-1 to TRBJ2-3; 9 nucleotides match TRBD2. In DNA form, the CDR3 reads TGCAGTGCTACCAGACTAGCGGGCACAGATACGCAGTATTTT. It is translated as CSATRLAGTDTQYF.